What follows are 8 T cell receptor beta chains derived from one specimen sequenced in a study of CD8+CD57+ T cells in acquired aplastic anemia. Patients chosen for sequencing had shown CD8+CD57+ cell expansion by flow cytometry. Researchers used genomic DNA as the template to profile TCR beta VDJ and CDR3. TCRdb redid the calling of the reads with MiXCR, one entry per CDR3 protein. The table includes hundreds of thousands of distinct CDR3 sequences, roughly 82% detected once. Sample: sorted CD4+, CD8+, or CD8+CD57+ T cells (not recorded which) from PBMCs. These receptors were obtained from a human donor with aplastic anemia.

As to this clonotype: One end of the junction does not line up with germline, which may come from a read error. The V gene is TRBV7-2, the J gene TRBJ1-2; D remains unclear. The CDR3 is 16 residues long. The germline gives CDR1 SGHTA, CDR2 FQGNSA. This CDR3 is CASSLGMDGLGYGYGF. CDR3 DNA sequence: TGTGCCAGCAGCTTAGGGATGGATGGGCTCGGATATGGCTACGGCTTC.

This clonotype was seen more than once but under ten times. V usage is TRBV7-2 and J usage is TRBJ2-1; TRBD1 aligns across 9 bases. The junction had 9 bases not matched to a gene; V was cut back by 5 bases and J by 10 bases. There are 14 residues in the CDR3. The germline V gene encodes CDR1 SGHTA and CDR2 FQGNSA. The CDR3 DNA follows: TGTGCCAGCAGCGTAATACAGGGGGCGGGAGAGCAGTTCTTC. This codes for CASSVIQGAGEQFF. Filled out from reference TRBV7-2 and TRBJ2-1, the complete variable domain reads GAGVSQSPSNKVTEKGKDVELRCDPISGHTALYWYRQSLGQGLEFLIYFQGNSAPDKSGLPSDRFSAERTGGSVSTLTIQRTQQEDSAVYLCASSVIQGAGEQFFGPGTRLTVL.

This clonotype has just a few counts. The gene calls are TRBV2 and TRBJ2-7; D might be TRBD1 (6 bases). V dropped 4 bases and J dropped 6 bases, with 19 bases sitting between them. Germline V gives CDR1 SNHLY, CDR2 FYNNEI. The CDR3 extends over 15 amino acids. The CDR3 sequence is CASSAGDIVGIEQYF. The CDR3 nucleotides are TGTGCCAGCAGTGCCGGGGACATTGTAGGAATCGAGCAGTACTTC.

This rearrangement joins TRBV5-4 to TRBJ2-6; either TRBD1 or TRBD2 may supply D (5 bases each). The CDR3 is 16 amino acids. V lost 5 bases, J lost 4 bases, and 16 bases lay in between. Germline-derived CDR1 and CDR2 are SGHNT and YYREEE (reference sequence). The CDR3 here is CASSLPGRYGANVLTF. In DNA, the CDR3 is TGTGCCAGCAGTCTTCCGGGACGCTACGGGGCCAACGTCCTGACTTTC.

The CDR3 is CSASPSTGNSGNEQFF. CDR3 DNA sequence: TGCAGTGCTAGTCCATCGACAGGGAACTCTGGGAATGAGCAGTTCTTC. The chain combines TRBV20-1 with TRBJ2-1; TRBD1 matches 7 bases. CDR1 is DFQATT, CDR2 SNEGSKA, per germline (reference sequence). V lost 3 bases and J lost 7; bases outside the gene matches: 15. The CDR3 runs 16 residues.

The V and J genes are TRBV7-8 and TRBJ2-1; D could derive from TRBD1 or TRBD2 (5 bases each). This CDR3 region has 16 residues. Looked up from germline, CDR1 is SGHVS and CDR2 is FQNEAQ. V dropped 3 bases and J dropped 13 bases, with 25 bases sitting between them. The CDR3 sequence is CASSFHGNGTAHAQFF. The CDR3 DNA reads as TGTGCCAGCAGCTTTCATGGAAACGGGACGGCCCATGCCCAGTTCTTC.

This chain connects TRBV11-3 to TRBJ1-1; no firm D call. The CDR3 is 11 amino acids. Trimming pared 7 bases from V and 6 bases from J, leaving 9 bases between. Germline-derived CDR1 and CDR2 are SGHNT and YENEEA. CDR3 loop: CASTEGPEAFF. The CDR3 coding sequence is TGTGCCAGCACCGAAGGTCCTGAAGCTTTCTTT.

The rearrangement uses TRBV7-8 and TRBJ2-3; D might be TRBD2 (6 bases). Germline CDR1 and CDR2: SGHVS and FQNEAQ. The CDR3 runs 15 residues. Trimming removed 3 bases at V and 15 bases at J, with 25 bases between. This chain's CDR3 is CASSFRGGPDTPYYF. The CDR3 region has the DNA TGTGCCAGCAGCTTCCGGGGAGGTCCCGATACGCCGTATTATTTT.